One and the same sample provided the 27 T cell receptor beta chains below, sequenced in a study of shared clonotypes between healthy human individuals. Assay: immunoSEQ multiplex PCR; the TCRdb copy retains only in-frame clones and omits some. The profile shows about 2 million clones, about 95% of them singletons. Positive CCR7 selection of CD45RO-negative cells yielded the naive CD8 cells, and terminally differentiated effector memory CD45RA+ cells were excluded. Source material: naive CD8+ T cells sorted from blood. The receptors here all came from a man between 18 and 29 years old in good health.

V and J are TRBV5-1 and TRBJ1-2; 7 bases are a match to TRBD1. The CDR3 totals 15 residues. With 0 bases clipped from V and 2 bases from J, the junction kept 4 bases outside the gene matches. Germline V gene sequence: CDR1 SGHRS, CDR2 YFSETQ. CDR3 loop: CASSLETGKNYGYTF. Here the CDR3 DNA reads TGCGCCAGCAGCTTGGAGACAGGGAAAAACTATGGCTACACCTTC.

As concerns this clone: This same CDR3 is encoded by further DNA sequences in the sample. The V gene is TRBV27, the J gene TRBJ1-2; D is perhaps TRBD1 (6 bases). CDR3 size: 13 residues. Per the germline V gene, CDR1 is MNHEY and CDR2 is SMNVEV (reference sequence). Trimming removed 6 bases from V and 2 bases from J, with 10 bases in between. The CDR3 sequence: CASSIDRNYGYTF. The CDR3 region has the DNA TGTGCCAGCAGCATTGACAGGAACTATGGCTACACCTTC.

In the case of this clone: Different DNA sequences within this sample yield the same CDR3. The chain recombines TRBV5-1 with TRBJ2-7; D is perhaps TRBD2 (5 bases). Trimming removed 0 bases from V and 4 bases from J, with 8 bases in between. The CDR3 is 13 residues long. Germline assignment: CDR1 SGHRS and CDR2 YFSETQ. Here the CDR3 reads CASSLGTGYEQYF. The DNA for the CDR3 is TGCGCCAGCAGCTTGGGGACTGGGTACGAGCAGTACTTC. The variable domain in full, with the rest retrieved from reference TRBV5-1 and TRBJ2-7, is KAGVTQTPRYLIKTRGQQVTLSCSPISGHRSVSWYQQTPGQGLQFLFEYFSETQRNKGNFPGRFSGRQFSNSRSEMNVSTLELGDSALYLCASSLGTGYEQYFGPGTRLTVT.

The gene calls are TRBV5-1 and TRBJ1-2; D uncertain. V was cut by 4 bases and J by 3 bases, with 10 bases left in between. The CDR3 has 13 residues. Germline V gene lookup returns CDR1 SGHRS and CDR2 YFSETQ. CDR3 nucleotide sequence: TGCGCCAGCAGCAACGAATATGACTATGGCTACACCTTC. Translated, it gives CASSNEYDYGYTF.

A note on this clone: Other DNA sequences of this sample code for an identical CDR3. This rearrangement joins TRBV11-2 to TRBJ2-5; 7 bases line up with TRBD2. The trim removed 3 bases at V and 4 bases at J, leaving 2 bases unmatched. The germline V gene encodes CDR1 SGHAT and CDR2 FQNNGV. The CDR3 totals 13 residues. The CDR3 bases are TGTGCCAGCAGCTTCCGCGGGGGAGAGACCCAGTACTTC. It specifies CASSFRGGETQYF.

The V gene is TRBV5-6, the J gene TRBJ2-5; D is possibly TRBD2 (6 bases). Germline V gene data show CDR1 as SGHDT and CDR2 as YYEEEE. The length of the CDR3 is 14 residues. Trimming pared 0 bases from V and 2 bases from J, leaving 8 bases between. The chain's CDR3 is CASSLAGLQETQYF. As DNA, the CDR3 is TGTGCCAGCAGCTTGGCGGGACTTCAAGAGACCCAGTACTTC.

The chain links TRBV6-1 to TRBJ1-2, with a possible D match to TRBD1 (6 bases). Germline V lookup: CDR1 MNHNS, CDR2 SASEGT. The CDR3 contains 15 residues. Trimming removed 1 base from V and 4 bases from J, with 13 bases in between. The CDR3 bases are TGTGCCAGCAGTGAAGAGATTGTAGGGGGCTATGGCTACACCTTC. Its protein product is CASSEEIVGGYGYTF.

V usage is TRBV4-1 and J usage is TRBJ2-7; 8 bases match TRBD1. The germline gives CDR1 MGHRA, CDR2 YSYEKL. The V segment lost 1 base and the J segment 2 bases; nucleotides outside the gene matches: 7. The CDR3 runs 16 residues. The CDR3 here is CASSQGLGQGPYEQYF. In DNA, the CDR3 is TGCGCCAGCAGCCAAGGTTTAGGACAGGGTCCCTACGAGCAGTACTTC.

On this clone itself: Other DNA sequences in the same sample also yield this CDR3. CDR3 amino acids: CASSLAGSYNEQFF. CDR3 bases: TGTGCCAGCAGTTTAGCAGGGAGTTACAATGAGCAGTTCTTC. This chain connects TRBV27 to TRBJ2-1; D may correspond to TRBD1 or TRBD2 (5 bases each). Germline CDR1 and CDR2: MNHEY and SMNVEV (reference sequence). Trimming removed 2 bases at V and 4 bases at J, with 9 bases between. The CDR3 has 14 amino acids.

The V call is TRBV7-9, the J call TRBJ2-1, with 12 bases that match TRBD1. Trimming removed 1 base from V and 11 bases from J; junction bases left unmatched: 6. The CDR3 extends over 15 amino acids. Germline CDR1 is SEHNR and CDR2 is FQNEAQ (reference sequence). The CDR3, as DNA: TGTGCCAGCAGCTTAGTTGCGGGACAGGGGGCCCAGCAGTTCTTC. This translates into CASSLVAGQGAQQFF.

The chain joins TRBV30 to TRBJ1-2, with 8 nucleotides matching TRBD1. Per germline, CDR1 GTSNPN and CDR2 SVGIG (reference sequence). The V segment lost 0 bases and the J segment 8 bases; nucleotides outside the gene matches: 11. CDR3 length: 15 residues. The CDR3 nucleotides read TGTGCCTGGAGTGTAGGGCAGGGGGCATTTGGAGGCTACACCTTC. Protein sequence: CAWSVGQGAFGGYTF.

DNA for the CDR3: TGTGCCAGCAGTCCCTCAGAGGGCCACGAGCAGTACTTC. Its protein product is CASSPSEGHEQYF. V usage is TRBV6-5 and J usage is TRBJ2-7; D perhaps matches TRBD2 (5 bases). Trimming removed 5 bases from V and 5 bases from J, with 13 bases in between. The CDR3 contains 13 residues. Germline-derived CDR1 and CDR2 are MNHEY and SVGAGI.

V is TRBV9 and J is TRBJ2-1, with TRBD2 matching 13 bases. The ends lost 3 bases at V and 7 bases at J; junction bases unmatched: 7. Germline values: CDR1 SGDLS, CDR2 YYNGEE. The CDR3 is 16 residues long. In DNA form, the CDR3 reads TGTGCCAGCAGCGGACCGACTAGCGGGAGGCGGAATGAGCAGTTCTTC. Translating gives CASSGPTSGRRNEQFF.

The rearrangement uses TRBV4-1 and TRBJ2-7, with 12 nucleotides matching TRBD1. The CDR3 runs 17 residues. Germline assignment: CDR1 MGHRA and CDR2 YSYEKL. V lost 2 bases to trimming and J lost 3 bases; unmatched junction nucleotides: 8. This CDR3 reads CASSQRAGTGGLYEQYF. The CDR3 DNA sequence: TGCGCCAGCAGCCAACGGGCCGGGACAGGGGGCCTCTACGAGCAGTACTTC.

V gene TRBV15 combines with J gene TRBJ2-5; D unclear. CDR3 length equals 12 residues. CDR1 and CDR2 from the germline V gene are LNHNV and YYDKDF (reference sequence). Trimming removed 0 bases at V and 6 bases at J, with 5 bases between. CDR3 sequence reads: CATSRDRKTQYF. In nucleotides, the CDR3 is TGTGCCACCAGCAGAGATCGGAAGACCCAGTACTTC. The full variable domain, its missing parts supplied by reference TRBV15 and TRBJ2-5, is DAMVIQNPRYQVTQFGKPVTLSCSQTLNHNVMYWYQQKSSQAPKLLFHYYDKDFNNEADTPDNFQSRRPNTSFCFLDIRSPGLGDTAMYLCATSRDRKTQYFGPGTRLLVL.

The rearrangement links TRBV5-5 to TRBJ2-7; D perhaps matches TRBD1 (6 bases). Deletions cut 0 bases from V and 2 bases from J, with 12 bases between. Germline loops: CDR1 SGHKS, CDR2 YYEKEE (reference sequence). The length of the CDR3 is 15 residues. The CDR3 reads CASSLEQGAAYEQYF. DNA for the CDR3: TGTGCCAGCAGCTTGGAACAGGGCGCTGCCTACGAGCAGTACTTC.

The rearrangement links TRBV11-2 to TRBJ2-5, with TRBD2 matching over 7 bases. The CDR3 consists of 15 residues. Germline trimming cut 4 bases from V and 4 bases from J; bases unmatched to any gene: 9. Per germline, CDR1 SGHAT and CDR2 FQNNGV. The CDR3 DNA sequence: TGTGCCAGCAGCTCCTCTCCGGGGGGATCAGAGACCCAGTACTTC. Protein: CASSSSPGGSETQYF.

The V call is TRBV27, the J call TRBJ2-1; D uncertain. Deletions cut 2 bases from V and 7 bases from J, with 12 bases between. Germline V gene sequence: CDR1 MNHEY, CDR2 SMNVEV (reference sequence). The CDR3 covers 14 residues. DNA of the CDR3: TGTGCCAGCAGTTTAAGGGATAGTACGAATGAGCAGTTCTTC. Protein sequence: CASSLRDSTNEQFF.

This chain links TRBV7-8 with TRBJ2-7, with TRBD1 as a possible D gene (6 bases). CDR3 length: 16 residues. Germline V gives CDR1 SGHVS, CDR2 FQNEAQ. V gave up 3 bases and J gave up 2 bases, with 17 bases separating them. CDR3 bases: TGTGCCAGCAGCTTCCACAGGGATGGAGCGACCTACGAGCAGTACTTC. It is translated as CASSFHRDGATYEQYF.

The J gene is TRBJ1-2, the V gene TRBV7-8; D remains unclear. Per the germline V gene, CDR1 is SGHVS and CDR2 is FQNEAQ. V was pared by 1 base and J by 2 bases, with 11 bases between. The length of the CDR3 is 15 residues. CDR3 in DNA: TGTGCCAGCAGCTTAGAAACTGAAACCAACTATGGCTACACCTTC. Protein product: CASSLETETNYGYTF.

Concerning this clone itself: Sequence at one end of the junction differs from germline and may be a read error. This same CDR3 is encoded by further DNA sequences in the sample. The V gene is TRBV7-7, the J gene TRBJ2-7, with D uncertain. Germline-derived CDR1 and CDR2 are SSHAT and FNYEAQ (reference sequence). The CDR3 is 14 residues long. The CDR3 spells CASSLGVGTYEQYF. The CDR3 DNA reads as TGTGCTAGCAGCTTAGGCGTCGGTACCTACGAGCAGTACTTC.

CDR3 nucleotides: TGTGCCAGCAGCCAAGACCGGCTAGCCTACGAGCAGTACTTC. The encoded protein is CASSQDRLAYEQYF. The J gene is TRBJ2-7, the V gene TRBV14; D call uncertain. The CDR3 loop spans 14 amino acids. CDR1 and CDR2 (germline): SGHDN, FVKESK. Between the trimmed V and J ends, which lost 0 bases and 2 bases, there was a span of 8 bases.

The chain employs TRBV25-1 and TRBJ2-7; the match to TRBD1 covers 10 bases. V trimming: 2 bases; J trimming: 6 bases; junction bases outside the gene matches: 4. Germline V gene lookup returns CDR1 MGHDK and CDR2 SYGVNS. This CDR3 is built from 14 residues. CDR3 nucleotides: TGTGCCAGCAGTGAAGGGGGGGACAGGGGCGAGCAGTACTTC. Translating gives CASSEGGDRGEQYF.

This chain's CDR3 is CASSPGGVRDEQFF. The CDR3 nucleotides are TGCGCCAGCAGCCCCGGGGGTGTAAGGGATGAGCAGTTCTTC. The chain joins TRBV5-1 to TRBJ2-1, with D possibly TRBD2 on 6 matching bases. The length of the CDR3 is 14 residues. Trimming took 4 bases from V and 8 from J, leaving 16 bases between them. Germline assignment: CDR1 SGHRS and CDR2 YFSETQ.

This clone was picked up one time. CDR3 DNA: TGCGCCAGCAGTGAGGTACGGGAGAACCACGAGCAGTACTTC. The encoded protein is CASSEVRENHEQYF. The chain combines TRBV10-2 with TRBJ2-7; possible D gene TRBD2, 6 bases. V gave up 2 bases and J gave up 5 bases, with 13 bases separating them. The CDR3 totals 14 residues. CDR1 is WSHSY, CDR2 SAAADI, per germline.

The J gene is TRBJ1-1, the V gene TRBV18, with a tentative D call TRBD1 (6 bases). The germline V and J ends were trimmed by 3 bases and 1 base, with 12 bases remaining between them. Germline V gene sequence: CDR1 KGHSH, CDR2 LQKENI. CDR3 length equals 15 residues. CDR3 residues: CASSPPGAGNTEAFF. Written as DNA, the CDR3 is TGTGCCAGCTCACCTCCGGGGGCTGGGAACACTGAAGCTTTCTTT.

J is TRBJ2-1 and V is TRBV6-5; D unresolved. The length of the CDR3 is 13 residues. Germline V gene lookup returns CDR1 MNHEY and CDR2 SVGAGI. Trimming pared 3 bases from V and 9 bases from J, leaving 12 bases between. The chain's CDR3 is CASSYPLLGEQFF. The CDR3 nucleotides read TGTGCCAGCAGTTATCCACTTTTGGGTGAGCAGTTCTTC.